These 2 T cell receptor beta chains were all obtained from the same sample, sequenced in a study of blood T cells in healthy people across ages. Primed by a sample-barcoded 5' primer and a J-beta primer mix, a second PCR proceeded for 7 to 11 cycles. TCRdb recomputed calls from the 5' RACE reads with MiXCR, one row per CDR3 protein. The table lists hundreds of thousands of distinct CDR3 sequences, less than 45% of them singletons. The specimen was blood. These receptors were obtained from an elderly man in good health.

This chain links TRBV27 with TRBJ1-2; D possibly corresponds to TRBD1 (6 bases). CDR3 length: 13 residues. Trimming removed 6 bases at V and 6 bases at J, with 14 bases between. CDR1 is MNHEY and CDR2 is SMNVEV in the germline V gene (reference sequence). In nucleotides, the CDR3 is TGTGCCAGCAGGAAACAGGGAAACGATGGCTACACCTTC. This encodes CASRKQGNDGYTF.

This clonotype was counted between two and nine times. The chain joins TRBV4-1 to TRBJ2-6; D perhaps matches TRBD2 (6 bases). V lost 1 base and J lost 3, with 10 bases in between. This CDR3 has 16 amino acids. From germline, CDR1 is MGHRA and CDR2 YSYEKL. The CDR3 DNA follows: TGCGCCAGCAGCCAAGGTCGGGGAGGTGGGGCCAACGTCCTGACTTTC. Translated, it gives CASSQGRGGGANVLTF.